A selection of T cell receptor beta chains follows, all from one sample in a study of T cell responses to AZD1222 COVID-19 vaccine. The protocol was immunoSEQ multiplex PCR, while the TCRdb copy is restricted to in-frame clones and leaves out a portion. Among about 130,000 clones, about 88% were seen once, and the ten largest hold around 20%. Specimen: peripheral blood, collected on day 0 of MenACWY control vaccination. All receptors come from an adult in good health. Each CDR3 is given with its conserved first and last residue. A D gene is named only where the DNA matches it firmly. Only part of the rows carry a size: once, few, many, or a class if the clone is expanded.

NA | TRBJ1-3 | TRBV28 | TRBD1 | CASSFRGGASGNTIYF | TGTGCCAGCAGTTTTAGAGGGGGCGCTTCTGGAAACACCATATATTTT
NA | TRBJ1-4 | TRBV6-5 | NA | CASSFKGRTNEKLFF | TGTGCCAGCAGTTTTAAGGGGAGAACTAATGAAAAACTGTTTTTT
NA | TRBJ2-1 | TRBV6-5 | NA | CASSFRDSSYNEQFF | TGTGCCAGCAGTTTTCGGGACTCGTCCTACAATGAGCAGTTCTTC
NA | TRBJ1-1 | TRBV6-1 | NA | CASSDQTTGNTEAFF | TGTGCCAGCAGTGATCAAACGACAGGGAACACTGAAGCTTTCTTT
once | TRBJ1-1 | TRBV19 | NA | CASSEGAFLEAFF | TGTGCCAGTAGTGAAGGGGCATTCTTAGAAGCTTTCTTT
NA | TRBJ1-1 | TRBV2 | NA | CASTLLGMATEAFF | TGTGCCAGCACCCTCCTGGGGATGGCCACTGAAGCTTTCTTT
NA | TRBJ1-2 | TRBV5-6 | NA | CASSRDKLTYGYTF | TGTGCCAGCAGTAGGGACAAACTAACCTATGGCTACACCTTC
NA | TRBJ2-1 | TRBV5-1 | NA | CASSSGDSYNEQFF | TGCGCCAGCAGCTCTGGAGACTCCTACAATGAGCAGTTCTTC
NA | TRBJ1-2 | TRBV11-2 | TRBD1 | CASSDRGYGYTF | TGTGCCAGCAGTGACAGGGGCTATGGCTACACCTTC
NA | TRBJ1-2 | TRBV19 | TRBD1 | CASSISWTGLVGYTF | TGTGCCAGTAGTATCTCTTGGACAGGGCTAGTTGGCTACACCTTC
NA | TRBJ2-7 | TRBV7-2 | TRBD1 | CASSLPIQGSYEQYF | TGTGCCAGCAGCTTACCCATACAGGGGTCCTACGAGCAGTACTTC
NA | TRBJ2-1 | TRBV2 | TRBD1 | CASGIKQGIGEQFF | TGTGCCAGCGGAATTAAACAGGGGATCGGTGAGCAGTTCTTC
NA | TRBJ1-6 | TRBV7-9 | NA | CASSLAADRWAPLHF | TGTGCCAGCAGCTTAGCAGCGGACCGTTGGGCACCCCTCCACTTT
NA | TRBJ2-3 | TRBV5-1 | TRBD1 | CASSGDRTGYTDTQYF | TGCGCCAGCAGCGGTGACCGGACAGGTTACACAGATACGCAGTATTTT
once | TRBJ2-2 | TRBV6-5 | NA | CASSPTITGELFF | TGTGCCAGCTCCCCGACAATAACCGGGGAGCTGTTTTTT
NA | TRBJ2-5 | TRBV7-2 | NA | CASSLPFRETQYF | TGTGCCAGCAGCTTACCATTCCGAGAGACCCAGTACTTC
NA | TRBJ1-2 | TRBV19 | TRBD1 | CASSARGNYGYTF | TGTGCCAGTTCCGCCAGGGGGAACTATGGCTACACCTTC
NA | TRBJ1-5 | TRBV5-4 | NA | CASSLGFRGVAHQPQHF | TGTGCCAGCAGCTTGGGGTTTCGGGGGGTGGCCCATCAGCCCCAGCATTTT
NA | TRBJ1-5 | TRBV27 | NA | CASRQGTSGQPQHF | TGTGCCAGCAGACAGGGAACATCAGGTCAGCCCCAGCATTTT
NA | TRBJ1-4 | TRBV7-9 | NA | CASSSPRGLNEKLFF | TGTGCCAGCAGCTCCCCCAGAGGGTTGAATGAAAAACTGTTTTTT
NA | TRBJ2-7 | TRBV7-8 | TRBD1 | CASRPSTGTGGYEQYF | TGTGCCAGCAGACCTTCCACCGGGACAGGGGGCTACGAGCAGTACTTC
NA | TRBJ2-7 | TRBV5-1 | TRBD2 | CASSSLAGGPSNEQYF | TGCGCCAGCAGCTCCTTAGCGGGAGGGCCCAGCAACGAGCAGTACTTC
NA | TRBJ1-2 | TRBV6-5 | NA | CASSYGALYGYTF | TGTGCCAGCAGTTATGGGGCTCTCTATGGCTACACCTTC
NA | TRBJ1-3 | TRBV13 | NA | CASSAQVGNTIYF | TGTGCCAGCAGCGCACAGGTTGGAAACACCATATATTTT
NA | TRBJ1-3 | TRBV30 | NA | CAWSSGPGNTIYF | TGTGCCTGGAGTTCCGGACCTGGAAACACCATATATTTT
NA | TRBJ2-7 | TRBV25-1 | NA | CASSPPGYHEQYF | TGTGCCAGCAGTCCCCCGGGATACCACGAGCAGTACTTC
NA | TRBJ2-7 | TRBV11-2 | TRBD2 | CASSLAGGNEQYF | TGTGCCAGCAGCTTAGCGGGAGGAAACGAGCAGTACTTC
NA | TRBJ2-5 | TRBV27 | NA | CASGGGGRPWGLETQYF | TGTGCCAGCGGGGGGGGCGGGCGCCCCTGGGGGTTAGAGACCCAGTACTTC
NA | TRBJ2-3 | TRBV2 | NA | CASSEGTSPDTQYF | TGTGCCAGCAGCGAAGGGACCTCCCCAGATACGCAGTATTTT
once | TRBJ2-5 | TRBV3-1/TRBV3-2 | NA | CASRGAAGTQETQYF | TGTGCCAGCAGGGGGGCAGCGGGGACCCAAGAGACCCAGTACTTC
NA | TRBJ1-4 | TRBV6-1 | NA | CASSEAHRRGGEKLFF | TGTGCCAGCAGTGAAGCGCACAGGAGAGGGGGAGAAAAACTGTTTTTT
NA | TRBJ1-4 | TRBV27 | NA | CASSFSPSTNEKLFF | TGTGCCAGCAGTTTCTCTCCTTCAACTAATGAAAAACTGTTTTTT
NA | TRBJ2-5 | TRBV3-1/TRBV3-2 | NA | CASSPGQAVTQYF | TGTGCCAGCAGCCCGGGGCAGGCTGTGACCCAGTACTTC
NA | TRBJ2-3 | TRBV5-1 | NA | CASSLRSTDTQYF | TGCGCCAGCAGCTTGCGCAGCACAGATACGCAGTATTTT
NA | TRBJ2-5 | TRBV11-2 | NA | CASSLFKGREETQYF | TGTGCCAGCAGCTTATTTAAGGGGCGCGAGGAGACCCAGTACTTC
NA | TRBJ1-2 | TRBV11-2 | NA | CASSSPRSFYGYTF | TGTGCCAGCAGCTCACCCCGATCATTCTATGGCTACACCTTC
NA | TRBJ1-5 | TRBV5-1 | NA | CASSLSGVYNQPQHF | TGCGCCAGCAGCTTAAGTGGGGTCTACAATCAGCCCCAGCATTTT
NA | TRBJ2-3 | TRBV5-1 | NA | CASSFAGESDTQYF | TGCGCCAGCAGCTTTGCAGGGGAGTCAGATACGCAGTATTTT
NA | TRBJ2-7 | TRBV2 | TRBD1 | CASGGQEVYEQYF | TGTGCCAGCGGGGGACAGGAAGTCTACGAGCAGTACTTC
few | TRBJ1-5 | TRBV7-2 | TRBD1 | CASSLDRGRQPQHF | TGTGCCAGCAGCTTAGACAGGGGAAGACAGCCCCAGCATTTT
NA | TRBJ2-7 | TRBV7-2 | TRBD2 | CASSLASGFYEQYF | TGTGCCAGCAGCTTGGCTAGCGGTTTCTACGAGCAGTACTTC
NA | TRBJ1-1 | TRBV4-1 | NA | CASSQVARAVMNTEAFF | TGCGCCAGCAGCCAAGTGGCCAGGGCTGTGATGAACACTGAAGCTTTCTTT